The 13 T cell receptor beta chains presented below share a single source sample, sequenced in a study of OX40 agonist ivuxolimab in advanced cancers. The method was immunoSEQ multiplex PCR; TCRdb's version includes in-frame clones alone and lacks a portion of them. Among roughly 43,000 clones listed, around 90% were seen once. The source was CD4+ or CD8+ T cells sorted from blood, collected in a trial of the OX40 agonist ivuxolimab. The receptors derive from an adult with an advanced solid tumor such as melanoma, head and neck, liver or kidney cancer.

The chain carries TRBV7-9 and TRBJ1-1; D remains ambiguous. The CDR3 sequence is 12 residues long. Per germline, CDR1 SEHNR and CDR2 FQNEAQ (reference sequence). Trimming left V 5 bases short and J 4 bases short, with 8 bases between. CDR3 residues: CASSRGLTEAFF. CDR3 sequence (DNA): TGTGCCAGCAGCCGCGGACTCACTGAAGCTTTCTTT.

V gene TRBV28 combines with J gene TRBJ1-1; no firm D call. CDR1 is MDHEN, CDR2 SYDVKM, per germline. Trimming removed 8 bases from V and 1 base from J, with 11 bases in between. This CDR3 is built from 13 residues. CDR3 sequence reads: CASWTSGNTEAFF. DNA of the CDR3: TGTGCCAGCTGGACTTCGGGGAACACTGAAGCTTTCTTT. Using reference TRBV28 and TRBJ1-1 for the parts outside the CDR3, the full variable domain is DVKVTQSSRYLVKRTGEKVFLECVQDMDHENMFWYRQDPGLGLRLIYFSYDVKMKEKGDIPEGYSVSREKKERFSLILESASTNQTSMYLCASWTSGNTEAFFGQGTRLTVV.

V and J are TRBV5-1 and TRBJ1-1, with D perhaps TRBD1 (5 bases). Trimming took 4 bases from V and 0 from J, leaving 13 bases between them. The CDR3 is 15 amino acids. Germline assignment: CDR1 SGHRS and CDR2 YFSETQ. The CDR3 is CASSDSREMNTEAFF. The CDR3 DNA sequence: TGCGCCAGCAGCGATTCCAGGGAGATGAACACTGAAGCTTTCTTT.

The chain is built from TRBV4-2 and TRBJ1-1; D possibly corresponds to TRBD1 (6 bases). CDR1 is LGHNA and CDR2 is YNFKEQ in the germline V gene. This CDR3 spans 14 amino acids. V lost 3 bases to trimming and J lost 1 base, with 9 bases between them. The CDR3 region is CASSQGQGNTEAFF. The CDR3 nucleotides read TGTGCCAGCAGCCAGGGACAAGGGAACACTGAAGCTTTCTTT.

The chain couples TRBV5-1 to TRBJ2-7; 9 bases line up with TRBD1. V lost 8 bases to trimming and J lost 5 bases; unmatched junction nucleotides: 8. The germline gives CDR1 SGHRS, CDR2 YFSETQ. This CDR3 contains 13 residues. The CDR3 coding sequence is TGCGCCAGTGGCCCGGGACAGGGTAACGAGCAGTACTTC. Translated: CASGPGQGNEQYF.

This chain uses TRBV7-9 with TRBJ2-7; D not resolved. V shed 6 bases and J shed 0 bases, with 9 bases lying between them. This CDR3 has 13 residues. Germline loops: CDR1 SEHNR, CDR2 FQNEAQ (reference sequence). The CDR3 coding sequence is TGTGCCAGCAGAGACAAGAGCTCCTACGAGCAGTACTTC. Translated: CASRDKSSYEQYF.

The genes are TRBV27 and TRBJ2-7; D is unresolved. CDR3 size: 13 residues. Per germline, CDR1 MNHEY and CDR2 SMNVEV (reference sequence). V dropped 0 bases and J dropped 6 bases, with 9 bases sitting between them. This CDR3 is CASSLSKVREQYF. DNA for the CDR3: TGTGCCAGCAGTTTATCAAAAGTCCGCGAGCAGTACTTC.

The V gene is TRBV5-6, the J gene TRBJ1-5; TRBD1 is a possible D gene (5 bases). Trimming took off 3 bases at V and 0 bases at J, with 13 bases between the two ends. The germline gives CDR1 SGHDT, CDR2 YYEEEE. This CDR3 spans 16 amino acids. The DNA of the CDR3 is TGTGCCAGCAGCTCTGGGGGGGATAATAGCAATCAGCCCCAGCATTTT. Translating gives CASSSGGDNSNQPQHF.

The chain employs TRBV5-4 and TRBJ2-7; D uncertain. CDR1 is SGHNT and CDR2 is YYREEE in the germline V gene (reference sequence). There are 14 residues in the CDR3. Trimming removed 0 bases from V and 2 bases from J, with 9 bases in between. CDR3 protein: CASSLGSSPYEQYV. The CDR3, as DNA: TGTGCCAGCAGCTTGGGGTCCAGTCCCTACGAGCAGTACGTC.

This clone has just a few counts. CDR3 nucleotide sequence: TGCGCCAGCAAGGTAGACGGAAACTCTGGAAACACCATATATTTT. Encoded protein: CASKVDGNSGNTIYF. The gene calls are TRBV5-1 and TRBJ1-3; D remains ambiguous. CDR3 length: 15 amino acids. Germline CDR1 SGHRS, CDR2 YFSETQ. Trimming pared 6 bases from V and 0 bases from J, leaving 13 bases between.

CDR3 coding DNA: TGCGCCAGCAGCTTGTCCAGCGGGCGGGAGACCCAGTACTTC. Its protein product is CASSLSSGRETQYF. The V and J genes are TRBV5-1 and TRBJ2-5, with TRBD2 as a possible D gene (6 bases). V lost 1 base to trimming and J lost 5 bases, with 12 bases between them. The CDR3 covers 14 residues. Germline CDR1 is SGHRS and CDR2 is YFSETQ.

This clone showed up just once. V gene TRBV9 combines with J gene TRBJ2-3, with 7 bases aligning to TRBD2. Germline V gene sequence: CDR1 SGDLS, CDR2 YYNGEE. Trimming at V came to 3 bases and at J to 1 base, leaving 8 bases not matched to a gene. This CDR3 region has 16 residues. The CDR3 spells CASSASSGGGTDTQYF. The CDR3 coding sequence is TGTGCCAGCAGCGCATCCTCGGGGGGAGGCACAGATACGCAGTATTTT. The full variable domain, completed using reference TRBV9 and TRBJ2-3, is DSGVTQTPKHLITATGQRVTLRCSPRSGDLSVYWYQQSLDQGLQFLIQYYNGEERAKGNILERFSAQQFPDLHSELNLSSLELGDSALYFCASSASSGGGTDTQYFGPGTRLTVL.

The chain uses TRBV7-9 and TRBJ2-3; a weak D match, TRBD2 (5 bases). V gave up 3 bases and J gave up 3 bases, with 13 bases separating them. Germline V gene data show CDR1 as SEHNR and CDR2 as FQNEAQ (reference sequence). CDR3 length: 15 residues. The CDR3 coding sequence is TGTGCCAGCAGCTTGGGGTACGGGAAAACAGATACGCAGTATTTT. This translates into CASSLGYGKTDTQYF.